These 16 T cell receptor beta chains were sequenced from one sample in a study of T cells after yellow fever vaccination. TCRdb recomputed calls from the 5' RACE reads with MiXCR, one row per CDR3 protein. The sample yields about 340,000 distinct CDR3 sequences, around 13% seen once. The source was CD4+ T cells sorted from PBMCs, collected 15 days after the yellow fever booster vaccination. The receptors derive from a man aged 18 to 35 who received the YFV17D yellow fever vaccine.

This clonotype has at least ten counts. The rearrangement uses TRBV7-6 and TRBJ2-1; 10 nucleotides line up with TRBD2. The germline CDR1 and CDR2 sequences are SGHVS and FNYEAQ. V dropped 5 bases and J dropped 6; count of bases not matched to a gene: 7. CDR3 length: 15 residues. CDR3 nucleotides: TGTGCCAGCAGCCAGGGACTAGCGAGTACCAATGAGCAGTTCTTC. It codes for CASSQGLASTNEQFF.

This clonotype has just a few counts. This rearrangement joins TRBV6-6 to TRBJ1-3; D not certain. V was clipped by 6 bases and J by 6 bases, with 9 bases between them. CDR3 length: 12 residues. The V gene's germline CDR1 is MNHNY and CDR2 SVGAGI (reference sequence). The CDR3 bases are TGTGCCAGCAGGCTCAGTGAAAACACCATATATTTT. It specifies CASRLSENTIYF.

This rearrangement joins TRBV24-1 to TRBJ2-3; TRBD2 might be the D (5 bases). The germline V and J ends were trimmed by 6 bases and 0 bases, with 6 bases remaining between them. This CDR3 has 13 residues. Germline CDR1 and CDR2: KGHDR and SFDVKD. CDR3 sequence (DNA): TGTGCCACCAGTACGGGGAGCACAGATACGCAGTATTTT. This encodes CATSTGSTDTQYF.

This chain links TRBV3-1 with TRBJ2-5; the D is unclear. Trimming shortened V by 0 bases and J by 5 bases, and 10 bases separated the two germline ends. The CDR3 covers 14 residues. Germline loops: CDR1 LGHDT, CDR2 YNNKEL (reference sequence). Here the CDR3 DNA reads TGTGCCAGCAGCCAAGACCAGTGGCGGGAGACCCAGTACTTC. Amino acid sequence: CASSQDQWRETQYF.

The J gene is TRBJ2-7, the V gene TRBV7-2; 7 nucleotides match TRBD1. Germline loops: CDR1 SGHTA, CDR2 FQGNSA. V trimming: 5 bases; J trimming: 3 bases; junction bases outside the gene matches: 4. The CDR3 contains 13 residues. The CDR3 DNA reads TGTGCCAGCAGCCCGGACAGGTACTACGAGCAGTACTTC. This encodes CASSPDRYYEQYF.

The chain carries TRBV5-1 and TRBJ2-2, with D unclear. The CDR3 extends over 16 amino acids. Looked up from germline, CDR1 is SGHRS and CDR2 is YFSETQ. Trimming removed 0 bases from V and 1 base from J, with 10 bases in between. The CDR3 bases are TGCGCCAGCAGCTTGGTGGTTCCAGGGAACACCGGGGAGCTGTTTTTT. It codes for CASSLVVPGNTGELFF.

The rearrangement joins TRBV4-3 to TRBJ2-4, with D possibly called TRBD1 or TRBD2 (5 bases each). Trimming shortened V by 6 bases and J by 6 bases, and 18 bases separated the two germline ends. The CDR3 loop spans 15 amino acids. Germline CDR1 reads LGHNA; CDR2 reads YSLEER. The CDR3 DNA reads TGCGCCAGCAGTTTGCGTAAAGGGACGAGAAACATTCAGTACTTC. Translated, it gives CASSLRKGTRNIQYF.

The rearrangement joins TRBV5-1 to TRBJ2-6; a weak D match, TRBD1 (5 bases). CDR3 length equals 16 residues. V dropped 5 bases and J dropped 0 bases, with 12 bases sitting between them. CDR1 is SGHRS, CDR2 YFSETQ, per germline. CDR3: CASRRQGSSGANVLTF. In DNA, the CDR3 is TGCGCCAGCAGGAGGCAGGGAAGCTCTGGGGCCAACGTCCTGACTTTC.

The CDR3 sequence is CASRDYRGRMNTGELFF. The CDR3, as DNA: TGTGCCAGCAGAGACTACAGGGGGCGCATGAACACCGGGGAGCTGTTTTTT. The rearrangement links TRBV7-9 to TRBJ2-2; 9 bases line up with TRBD1. The trim removed 6 bases at V and 1 base at J, leaving 9 bases unmatched. The germline CDR1 and CDR2 sequences are SEHNR and FQNEAQ (reference sequence). The CDR3 consists of 17 residues.

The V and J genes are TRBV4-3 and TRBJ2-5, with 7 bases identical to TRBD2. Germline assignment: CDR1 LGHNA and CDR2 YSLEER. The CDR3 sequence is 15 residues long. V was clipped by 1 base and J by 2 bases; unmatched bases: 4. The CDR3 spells CASSQAGLQQETQYF. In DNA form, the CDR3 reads TGCGCCAGCAGCCAAGCGGGACTACAACAAGAGACCCAGTACTTC.

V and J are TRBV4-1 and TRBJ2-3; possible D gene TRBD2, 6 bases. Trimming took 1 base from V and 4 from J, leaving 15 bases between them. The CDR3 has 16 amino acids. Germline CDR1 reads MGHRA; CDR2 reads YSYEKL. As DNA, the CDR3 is TGCGCCAGCAGCCAAGTTCCCGCGGGCGGGGCAGATACGCAGTATTTT. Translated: CASSQVPAGGADTQYF.

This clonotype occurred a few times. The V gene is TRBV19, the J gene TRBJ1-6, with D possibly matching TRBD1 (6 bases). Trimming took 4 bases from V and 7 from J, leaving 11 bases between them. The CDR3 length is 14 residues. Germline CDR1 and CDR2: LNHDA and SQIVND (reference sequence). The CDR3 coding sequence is TGTGCCAGTAGTAAAGGACAGACGAATTCACCCCTCCACTTT. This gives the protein CASSKGQTNSPLHF.

The CDR3 protein is CASHLSGGAVAYEQYF. DNA of the CDR3: TGTGCCAGCCACCTTAGCGGGGGGGCCGTGGCCTACGAGCAGTACTTC. This chain joins TRBV11-2 and TRBJ2-7; the match to TRBD2 covers 11 bases. V shed 8 bases, J shed 2 bases, and the junction held 11 bases outside the gene matches. CDR3 size: 16 residues. CDR1 and CDR2 (germline): SGHAT, FQNNGV.

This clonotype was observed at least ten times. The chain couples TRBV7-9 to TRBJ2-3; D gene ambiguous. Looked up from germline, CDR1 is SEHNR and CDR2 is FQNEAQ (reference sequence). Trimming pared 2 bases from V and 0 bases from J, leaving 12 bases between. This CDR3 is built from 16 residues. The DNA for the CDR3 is TGTGCCAGCAGCTTAACGCGGCGGCAGAGCACAGATACGCAGTATTTT. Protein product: CASSLTRRQSTDTQYF.

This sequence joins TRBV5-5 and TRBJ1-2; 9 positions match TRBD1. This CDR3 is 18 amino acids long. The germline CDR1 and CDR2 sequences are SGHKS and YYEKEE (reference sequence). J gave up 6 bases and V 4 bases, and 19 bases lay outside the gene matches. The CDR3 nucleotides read TGTGCCAGCAGCCGCCATCTGGATATGGGACAGGGTCTCGATGGCTACACCTTC. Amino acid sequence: CASSRHLDMGQGLDGYTF.

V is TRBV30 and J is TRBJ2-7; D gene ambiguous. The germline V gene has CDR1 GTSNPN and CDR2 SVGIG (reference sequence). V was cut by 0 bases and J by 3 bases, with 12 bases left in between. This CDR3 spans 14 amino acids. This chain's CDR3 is CAWSVRWRYYEQYF. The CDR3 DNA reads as TGTGCCTGGAGTGTCCGCTGGCGGTACTACGAGCAGTACTTC. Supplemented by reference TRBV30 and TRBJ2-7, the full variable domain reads SQTIHQWPATLVQPVGSPLSLECTVEGTSNPNLYWYRQAAGRGLQLLFYSVGIGQISSEVPQNLSASRPQDRQFILSSKKLLLSDSGFYLCAWSVRWRYYEQYFGPGTRLTVT.